This paragraph reports one T cell receptor (beta chain). The data stem from a study of blood T cell repertoires in COVID-19. Study context: The samples span acute and convalescent COVID-19 from the United States, Italy and Spain. T cells, B-cell-depleted T cells, or PBMCs supplied cDNA or gDNA.

Enrolment of Seattle patients took place during active infection, and they were followed longitudinally. Authors' processing steps: Nucleated cell number was recorded as an estimate derived from reference gene primer amplification. Assay: immunoSEQ multiplex PCR; the TCRdb copy retains only in-frame clones and omits some. V and J calls and clone size are copied from that table; D and trimming were computed from the DNA. Of about 130,000 clones in the sample, about 89% are singletons; the top ten hold around 4.2%. The sequence was obtained from a man in his sixties with COVID-19, enrolled during active disease. The material sequenced was peripheral blood.

The DNA of the CDR3 is TGTGCCAGCAGAGGACAGGGGAAAGAGACCCAGTACTTC. Translating it yields CASRGQGKETQYF. The chain couples TRBV25-1 to TRBJ2-5; 9 bases fit TRBD1. J gave up 3 bases and V 6 bases, and 2 bases lay outside the gene matches. Germline V CDR1 and CDR2: MGHDK, SYGVNS. The CDR3 length is 13 residues.